A single sample gave rise to the 11 T cell receptor beta chains below, sequenced in a study of identifying expanded T cells in peripheral blood. Data came from immunoSEQ multiplex PCR; TCRdb stores just in-frame clones and leaves some out. The sample has fewer than 65,000 clones; about 87% are singletons. Sample: blood. The source is a person aged 18 to 70 in good health.

The gene calls are TRBV4-3 and TRBJ2-7; D gene unclear. V was trimmed by 0 bases and J by 3 bases, leaving 12 bases between them. The CDR3 sequence is 15 residues long. Germline V gene sequence: CDR1 LGHNA, CDR2 YSLEER. The CDR3 DNA follows: TGCGCCAGCAGCCAAGATTTCCCGGAATACTACGAGCAGTACTTC. Amino acids: CASSQDFPEYYEQYF.

This chain connects TRBV7-9 to TRBJ1-4; possible D gene TRBD1, 5 bases. This CDR3 is 13 amino acids long. The germline CDR1 and CDR2 sequences are SEHNR and FQNEAQ (reference sequence). The V gene lost 1 base and the J gene lost 16 bases, with 16 bases spanning the gap. DNA for the CDR3: TGTGCCAGCAGCTTAGAGTTCGACAGCCCCCGGTTTTTT. It is translated as CASSLEFDSPRFF.

In this sample, this clone turned up once. The chain carries TRBV5-5 and TRBJ2-2; TRBD1 aligns across 9 bases. CDR1 is SGHKS, CDR2 YYEKEE, per germline (reference sequence). V lost 3 bases to trimming and J lost 0 bases; unmatched junction nucleotides: 6. The CDR3 loop spans 17 amino acids. This CDR3 reads CASSYRGQGPNTGELFF. CDR3 DNA sequence: TGTGCCAGCAGCTATCGAGGACAGGGGCCGAACACCGGGGAGCTGTTTTTT.

This rearrangement joins TRBV2 to TRBJ2-1, with 8 bases identical to TRBD2. J lost 0 bases, V lost 9 bases, and 4 bases had no gene match. The CDR3 sequence is 14 residues long. The germline V gene has CDR1 SNHLY and CDR2 FYNNEI. CDR3: CARGSGSSYNEQFF. CDR3 bases: TGTGCCAGAGGGAGCGGGAGCTCCTACAATGAGCAGTTCTTC.

This chain joins TRBV7-3 and TRBJ2-3; D is undetermined. V was cut by 0 bases and J by 1 base, with 8 bases left in between. The CDR3 runs to 15 residues. Looked up from germline, CDR1 is SGHTA and CDR2 is FQGTGA. The CDR3 sequence: CASSLTGKGTDTQYF. The CDR3 region has the DNA TGTGCCAGCAGCTTAACAGGGAAGGGCACAGATACGCAGTATTTT.

This sequence joins TRBV6-4 and TRBJ2-3; 7 bases align to TRBD2. The CDR3 has 16 residues. V was clipped by 0 bases and J by 0 bases; unmatched bases: 3. The germline gives CDR1 MRHNA, CDR2 SNTAGT. The CDR3 DNA reads TGTGCCAGCAGTGACTCGAGCGGGGCTAGCACAGATACGCAGTATTTT. Its protein product is CASSDSSGASTDTQYF.

The chain carries TRBV2 and TRBJ2-5, with TRBD1 matching over 7 bases. V gave up 5 bases and J gave up 0 bases; unmatched junction bases: 6. The V gene's germline CDR1 is SNHLY and CDR2 FYNNEI. CDR3 length: 15 residues. Here the CDR3 DNA reads TGTGCCAGCAGTAAGACAGGGCGAAACCAAGAGACCCAGTACTTC. This translates into CASSKTGRNQETQYF. The whole variable domain, remainder taken from reference TRBV2 and TRBJ2-5, is EPEVTQTPSHQVTQMGQEVILRCVPISNHLYFYWYRQILGQKVEFLVSFYNNEISEKSEIFDDQFSVERPDGSNFTLKIRSTKLEDSAMYFCASSKTGRNQETQYFGPGTRLLVL.

This clone was counted a single time. The CDR3 reads CASSPTDRAAGNTIYF. The CDR3 DNA sequence: TGCGCCAGCAGCCCCACGGACAGGGCGGCTGGAAACACCATATATTTT. The J gene is TRBJ1-3, the V gene TRBV4-1, with 8 bases fitting TRBD1. CDR1 and CDR2 (germline): MGHRA, YSYEKL. The junction had 7 bases not matched to a gene; V was cut back by 4 bases and J by 2 bases. This CDR3 contains 16 residues.

The V and J genes are TRBV15 and TRBJ2-3; TRBD2 is a possible D gene (6 bases). The germline V and J ends were trimmed by 0 bases and 0 bases, with 10 bases remaining between them. This CDR3 spans 16 amino acids. Germline CDR1 and CDR2: LNHNV and YYDKDF (reference sequence). The chain's CDR3 is CATSRDWRGSTDTQYF. CDR3 sequence (DNA): TGTGCCACCAGCAGAGATTGGCGGGGTAGCACAGATACGCAGTATTTT.

The genes are TRBV6-4 and TRBJ2-1; 7 nucleotides agree with TRBD1. The CDR3 contains 15 residues. Germline-derived CDR1 and CDR2 are MRHNA and SNTAGT. After removal of 6 bases from V and 4 bases from J, the junction contained 9 bases not matched to a gene. CDR3 residues: CASSPSPGQYNEQFF. CDR3 sequence (DNA): TGTGCCAGCAGCCCTAGTCCGGGACAGTACAATGAGCAGTTCTTC.

The CDR3 sequence is CASTEGVLAGEQYF. Here the CDR3 DNA reads TGTGCCAGCACCGAGGGGGTACTAGCCGGCGAGCAGTACTTC. The rearrangement links TRBV7-2 to TRBJ2-7, with D perhaps given as TRBD1 or TRBD2 (6 bases each). Germline lookup yields CDR1 SGHTA and CDR2 FQGNSA. Trimming removed 7 bases from V and 6 bases from J, with 19 bases in between. This CDR3 is 14 amino acids long.